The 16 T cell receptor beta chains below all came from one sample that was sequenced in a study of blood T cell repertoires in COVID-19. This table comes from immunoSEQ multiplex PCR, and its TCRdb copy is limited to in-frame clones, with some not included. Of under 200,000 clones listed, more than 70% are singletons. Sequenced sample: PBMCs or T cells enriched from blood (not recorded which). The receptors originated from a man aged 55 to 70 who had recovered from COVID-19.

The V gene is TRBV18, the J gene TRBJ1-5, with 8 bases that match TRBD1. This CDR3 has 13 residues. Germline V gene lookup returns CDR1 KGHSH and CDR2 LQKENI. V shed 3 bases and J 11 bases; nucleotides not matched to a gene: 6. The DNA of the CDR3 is TGTGCCAGCTCACCCTGGGACAGGTTAGCCCAGCATTTT. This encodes CASSPWDRLAQHF.

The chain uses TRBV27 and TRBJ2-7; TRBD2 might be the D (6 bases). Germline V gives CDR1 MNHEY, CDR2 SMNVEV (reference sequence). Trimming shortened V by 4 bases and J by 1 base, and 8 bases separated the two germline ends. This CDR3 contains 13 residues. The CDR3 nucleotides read TGTGCCAGCAGTTCGGGGGTTTCCTACGAGCAGTACTTC. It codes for CASSSGVSYEQYF.

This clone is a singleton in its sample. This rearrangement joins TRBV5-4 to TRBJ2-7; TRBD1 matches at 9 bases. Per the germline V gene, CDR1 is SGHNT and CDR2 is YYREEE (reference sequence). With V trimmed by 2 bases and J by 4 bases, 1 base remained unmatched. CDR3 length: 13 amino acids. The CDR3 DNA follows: TGTGCCAGCAGCTTACAGGGGGCTTACGAGCAGTACTTC. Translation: CASSLQGAYEQYF. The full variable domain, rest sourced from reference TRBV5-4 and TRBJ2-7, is ETGVTQSPTHLIKTRGQQVTLRCSSQSGHNTVSWYQQALGQGPQFIFQYYREEENGRGNFPPRFSGLQFPNYSSELNVNALELDDSALYLCASSLQGAYEQYFGPGTRLTVT.

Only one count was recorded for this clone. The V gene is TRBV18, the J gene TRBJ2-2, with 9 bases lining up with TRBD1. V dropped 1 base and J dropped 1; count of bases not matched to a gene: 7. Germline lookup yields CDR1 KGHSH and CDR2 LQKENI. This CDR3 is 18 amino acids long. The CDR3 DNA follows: TGTGCCAGCTCACCACAAATTATGGGACAGGGGAACACCGGGGAGCTGTTTTTT. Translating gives CASSPQIMGQGNTGELFF.

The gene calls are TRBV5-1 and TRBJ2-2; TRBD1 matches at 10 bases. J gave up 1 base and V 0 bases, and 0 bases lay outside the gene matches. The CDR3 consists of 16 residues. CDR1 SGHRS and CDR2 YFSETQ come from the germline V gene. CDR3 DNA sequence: TGCGCCAGCAGCTTGGGGACAGGGGGGAACACCGGGGAGCTGTTTTTT. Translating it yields CASSLGTGGNTGELFF. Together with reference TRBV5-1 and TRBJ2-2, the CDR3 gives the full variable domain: KAGVTQTPRYLIKTRGQQVTLSCSPISGHRSVSWYQQTPGQGLQFLFEYFSETQRNKGNFPGRFSGRQFSNSRSEMNVSTLELGDSALYLCASSLGTGGNTGELFFGEGSRLTVL.

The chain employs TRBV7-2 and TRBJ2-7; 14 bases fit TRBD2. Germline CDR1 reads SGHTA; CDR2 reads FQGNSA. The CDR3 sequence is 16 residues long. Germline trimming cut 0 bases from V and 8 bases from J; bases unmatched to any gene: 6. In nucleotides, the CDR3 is TGTGCCAGCAGCTTAGCGAGGGGGACTAGCGGGAGTAAGCAGTACTTC. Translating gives CASSLARGTSGSKQYF.

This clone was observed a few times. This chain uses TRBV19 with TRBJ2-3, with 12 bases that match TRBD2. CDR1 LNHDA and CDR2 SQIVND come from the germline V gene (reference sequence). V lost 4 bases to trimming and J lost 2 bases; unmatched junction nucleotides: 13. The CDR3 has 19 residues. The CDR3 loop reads CASSTLAGGAYLYTDTQYF. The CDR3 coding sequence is TGTGCCAGTAGTACCCTAGCGGGAGGGGCCTACCTCTACACAGATACGCAGTATTTT.

CDR3 region: CASSKQGASYEQYF. For the CDR3, the DNA is TGTGCCAGCAGTAAACAGGGGGCGTCCTACGAGCAGTACTTC. The rearrangement uses TRBV27 and TRBJ2-7; 9 bases fit TRBD1. The CDR3 length is 14 residues. From germline, CDR1 is MNHEY and CDR2 SMNVEV (reference sequence). V lost 5 bases, J lost 1 base, and 3 bases stayed unmatched.

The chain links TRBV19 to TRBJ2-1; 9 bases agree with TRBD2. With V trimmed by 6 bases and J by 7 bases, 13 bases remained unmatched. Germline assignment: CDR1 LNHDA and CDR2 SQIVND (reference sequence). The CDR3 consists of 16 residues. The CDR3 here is CASSSVLAGGYNEQFF. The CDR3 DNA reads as TGTGCCAGTAGCTCTGTACTCGCGGGAGGGTATAATGAGCAGTTCTTC.

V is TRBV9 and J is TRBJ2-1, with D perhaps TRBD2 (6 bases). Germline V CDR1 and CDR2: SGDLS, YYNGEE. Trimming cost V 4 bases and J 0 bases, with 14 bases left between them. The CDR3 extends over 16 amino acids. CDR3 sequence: CASSPHGGSSYNEQFF. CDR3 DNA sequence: TGTGCCAGCAGCCCCCATGGGGGGAGCTCCTACAATGAGCAGTTCTTC.

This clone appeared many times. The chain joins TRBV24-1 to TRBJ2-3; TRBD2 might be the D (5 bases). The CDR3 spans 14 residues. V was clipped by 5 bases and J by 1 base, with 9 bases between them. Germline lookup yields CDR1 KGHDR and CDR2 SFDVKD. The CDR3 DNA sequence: TGTGCCACCAGTGGGACTCAAGGCACAGATACGCAGTATTTT. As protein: CATSGTQGTDTQYF.

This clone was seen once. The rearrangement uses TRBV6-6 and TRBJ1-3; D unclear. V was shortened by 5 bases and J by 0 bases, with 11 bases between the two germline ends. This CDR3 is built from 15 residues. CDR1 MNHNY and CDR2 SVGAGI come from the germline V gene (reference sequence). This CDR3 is CASSPYIDSGNTIYF. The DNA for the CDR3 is TGTGCCAGCAGTCCCTATATCGACTCTGGAAACACCATATATTTT.

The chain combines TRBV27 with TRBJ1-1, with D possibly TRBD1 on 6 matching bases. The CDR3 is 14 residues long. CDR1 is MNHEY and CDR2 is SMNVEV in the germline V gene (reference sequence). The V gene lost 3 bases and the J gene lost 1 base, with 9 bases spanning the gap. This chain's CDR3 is CASSFGGSNTEAFF. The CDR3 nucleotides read TGTGCCAGCAGTTTTGGGGGCTCGAACACTGAAGCTTTCTTT.

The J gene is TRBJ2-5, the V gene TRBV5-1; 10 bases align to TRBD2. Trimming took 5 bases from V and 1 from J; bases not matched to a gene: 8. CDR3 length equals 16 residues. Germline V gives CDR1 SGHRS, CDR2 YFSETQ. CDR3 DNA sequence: TGCGCCAGCAGTCAAACCAGCGGGGGGGCCCAAGAGACCCAGTACTTC. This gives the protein CASSQTSGGAQETQYF.

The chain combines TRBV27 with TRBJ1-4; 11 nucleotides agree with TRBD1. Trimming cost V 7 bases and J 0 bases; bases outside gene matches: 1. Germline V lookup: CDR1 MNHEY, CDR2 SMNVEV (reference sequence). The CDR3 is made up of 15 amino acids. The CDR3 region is CASKGQGATNEKLFF. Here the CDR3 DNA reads TGTGCCAGCAAGGGACAGGGGGCAACTAATGAAAAACTGTTTTTT. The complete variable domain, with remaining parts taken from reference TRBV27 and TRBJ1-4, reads EAQVTQNPRYLITVTGKKLTVTCSQNMNHEYMSWYRQDPGLGLRQIYYSMNVEVTDKGDVPEGYKVSRKEKRNFPLILESPSPNQTSLYFCASKGQGATNEKLFFGSGTQLSVL.

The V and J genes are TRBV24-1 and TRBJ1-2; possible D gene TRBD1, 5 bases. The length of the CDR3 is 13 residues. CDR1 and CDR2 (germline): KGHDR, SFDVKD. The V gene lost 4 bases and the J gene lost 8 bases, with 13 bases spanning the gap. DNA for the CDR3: TGTGCCACCAGTGACAGGGAATTTCAGGGCTACACCTTC. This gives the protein CATSDREFQGYTF.